The rows below give T cell receptor beta chains drawn from one sample of a study of cytomegalovirus exposure and HLA in healthy donors. Here immunoSEQ multiplex PCR was the method, and the copy in TCRdb shows in-frame clones only, minus some. The table has 200,000 or so clones, 70% seen once; the top ten hold around 3%. The material sequenced was PBMCs. All receptors come from a man aged 40-49 years in good health and CMV-seropositive. Each CDR3 is given with its conserved first and last residue. A D gene is named only where the DNA matches it firmly. Only part of the rows carry a size: once, few, many, or a class if the clone is expanded.

abundance: .; j_gene: TRBJ1-2; d_gene: .; v_gene: TRBV6-1; CDR3aa: CASRREYGYTF; CDR3nt: TGTGCCAGCCGTCGAGAGTATGGCTACACCTTC
abundance: few; j_gene: TRBJ2-5; d_gene: .; v_gene: TRBV9; CDR3aa: CASSVTGGQRETQYF; CDR3nt: TGTGCCAGCAGCGTAACCGGGGGTCAGCGGGAGACCCAGTACTTC
abundance: once; j_gene: TRBJ2-5; d_gene: TRBD1; v_gene: TRBV19; CDR3aa: CASSSGQGTSDWETQYF; CDR3nt: TGTGCCAGTAGTTCGGGACAGGGGACTTCTGATTGGGAGACCCAGTACTTC
abundance: .; j_gene: TRBJ1-1; d_gene: .; v_gene: TRBV28; CDR3aa: CASRLALGEAFF; CDR3nt: TGTGCCAGCAGACTCGCCCTCGGGGAAGCTTTCTTT
abundance: .; j_gene: TRBJ2-1; d_gene: TRBD1; v_gene: TRBV4-3; CDR3aa: CASSQKPTGAYNEQFF; CDR3nt: TGCGCCAGCAGCCAAAAACCCACAGGGGCCTACAATGAGCAGTTCTTC
abundance: .; j_gene: TRBJ2-2; d_gene: TRBD1; v_gene: TRBV11-3; CDR3aa: CASSPRGSTGGDTGELFF; CDR3nt: TGTGCCAGCAGCCCTAGGGGCTCGACAGGGGGCGACACCGGGGAGCTGTTTTTT
abundance: .; j_gene: TRBJ2-3; d_gene: TRBD1; v_gene: TRBV5-1; CDR3aa: CASSPGQGFDTQYF; CDR3nt: TGCGCCAGCAGCCCCGGACAGGGCTTCGATACGCAGTATTTT
abundance: .; j_gene: TRBJ2-5; d_gene: .; v_gene: TRBV5-1; CDR3aa: CASSHPELGGKYF; CDR3nt: TGCGCCAGCAGCCATCCGGAACTAGGGGGAAAGTACTTC
abundance: .; j_gene: TRBJ1-1; d_gene: TRBD1; v_gene: TRBV6-5; CDR3aa: CASTPDRDTEAFF; CDR3nt: TGTGCCAGCACCCCGGACAGGGACACTGAAGCTTTCTTT
abundance: .; j_gene: TRBJ1-1; d_gene: .; v_gene: TRBV7-9; CDR3aa: CASSSEQGRNPMNTEAFF; CDR3nt: TGTGCCAGCAGCTCGGAACAGGGTCGGAATCCTATGAACACTGAAGCTTTCTTT
abundance: .; j_gene: TRBJ2-1; d_gene: .; v_gene: TRBV28; CDR3aa: CASSPWGGAEGNEQFF; CDR3nt: TGTGCCAGCAGCCCATGGGGGGGGGCCGAGGGCAATGAGCAGTTCTTC
abundance: .; j_gene: TRBJ1-6; d_gene: .; v_gene: TRBV11-2; CDR3aa: CASSHREANSPLHF; CDR3nt: TGTGCCAGCAGCCACCGGGAGGCCAATTCACCCCTCCACTTT
abundance: .; j_gene: TRBJ2-7; d_gene: TRBD2; v_gene: TRBV6-5; CDR3aa: CASSLGLVSYEQYF; CDR3nt: TGTGCCAGCAGTTTGGGACTAGTATCCTACGAGCAGTACTTC
abundance: once; j_gene: TRBJ1-2; d_gene: TRBD1; v_gene: TRBV15; CDR3aa: CATSRGAATGNYGYTF; CDR3nt: TGTGCCACCAGCCGCGGGGCCGCGACAGGGAACTATGGCTACACCTTC
abundance: few; j_gene: TRBJ1-5; d_gene: .; v_gene: TRBV7-9; CDR3aa: CSSSPLGRVSNQPQHF; CDR3nt: TGTTCCAGCAGCCCACTGGGCAGAGTCAGCAATCAGCCCCAGCATTTT
abundance: .; j_gene: TRBJ2-3; d_gene: TRBD1; v_gene: TRBV2; CDR3aa: CASSVDGQGTDTQYF; CDR3nt: TGTGCCAGCAGCGTAGACGGACAGGGCACAGATACGCAGTATTTT
abundance: .; j_gene: TRBJ1-5; d_gene: TRBD1; v_gene: TRBV6-6; CDR3aa: CASSFNRGSQPQHF; CDR3nt: TGTGCCAGCAGTTTCAACAGGGGGAGTCAGCCCCAGCATTTT
abundance: .; j_gene: TRBJ2-5; d_gene: TRBD1; v_gene: TRBV6-1; CDR3aa: CASSEATGGAETQYF; CDR3nt: TGTGCCAGCAGTGAAGCGACAGGGGGCGCAGAGACCCAGTACTTC
abundance: .; j_gene: TRBJ2-7; d_gene: TRBD1; v_gene: TRBV5-1; CDR3aa: CASSPWTGGEGDEQYF; CDR3nt: TGCGCCAGCAGCCCATGGACAGGGGGTGAGGGTGACGAGCAGTACTTC
abundance: .; j_gene: TRBJ2-3; d_gene: .; v_gene: TRBV5-1; CDR3aa: CASSFSLTGGTDTQYF; CDR3nt: TGCGCCAGCAGCTTTTCACTTACGGGGGGCACAGATACGCAGTATTTT
abundance: .; j_gene: TRBJ1-6; d_gene: .; v_gene: TRBV18; CDR3aa: CASSPGLRNNSPLHF; CDR3nt: TGTGCCAGCTCGCCCGGACTTCGGAATAATTCACCCCTCCACTTT
abundance: .; j_gene: TRBJ2-5; d_gene: .; v_gene: TRBV7-3; CDR3aa: CASSPNQGWETQYF; CDR3nt: TGTGCCAGCAGCCCAAACCAGGGTTGGGAGACCCAGTACTTC
abundance: .; j_gene: TRBJ2-5; d_gene: .; v_gene: TRBV11-2; CDR3aa: CASSPIYVQETQYF; CDR3nt: TGTGCCAGCAGCCCTATTTATGTCCAAGAGACCCAGTACTTC
abundance: .; j_gene: TRBJ2-5; d_gene: .; v_gene: TRBV7-7; CDR3aa: CASSSWDTPGETQYF; CDR3nt: TGTGCCAGCAGCTCATGGGACACCCCAGGGGAGACCCAGTACTTC
abundance: .; j_gene: TRBJ1-4; d_gene: .; v_gene: TRBV5-4; CDR3aa: CASSFLDSPKLFF; CDR3nt: TGTGCCAGCAGCTTTCTGGACAGCCCAAAACTGTTTTTT
abundance: .; j_gene: TRBJ1-1; d_gene: .; v_gene: TRBV5-1; CDR3aa: CASSLRQGTATEAFF; CDR3nt: TGCGCCAGCAGCTTGCGGCAGGGGACGGCAACTGAAGCTTTCTTT
abundance: few; j_gene: TRBJ2-7; d_gene: TRBD1; v_gene: TRBV27; CDR3aa: CASSFDRGPYEQYF; CDR3nt: TGTGCCAGCAGTTTTGACAGGGGCCCCTACGAGCAGTACTTC
abundance: .; j_gene: TRBJ2-1; d_gene: .; v_gene: TRBV5-5; CDR3aa: CASSGGNEQFF; CDR3nt: TGTGCCAGCAGCGGCGGGAATGAGCAGTTCTTC
abundance: .; j_gene: TRBJ2-1; d_gene: .; v_gene: TRBV4-3; CDR3aa: CASSQGVGGTGSYNEQFF; CDR3nt: TGCGCCAGCAGCCAAGGGGTCGGGGGGACAGGTTCCTACAATGAGCAGTTCTTC
abundance: .; j_gene: TRBJ1-2; d_gene: TRBD1; v_gene: TRBV6-5; CDR3aa: CASRPSPGQGTGYTF; CDR3nt: TGTGCCAGCAGGCCCTCCCCGGGACAGGGGACGGGCTACACCTTC
abundance: .; j_gene: TRBJ1-1; d_gene: .; v_gene: TRBV5-8; CDR3aa: CASSLTTGRTEAFF; CDR3nt: TGTGCCAGCAGCTTGACGACGGGGAGGACTGAAGCTTTCTTT
abundance: .; j_gene: TRBJ2-7; d_gene: TRBD2; v_gene: TRBV4-1; CDR3aa: CASSQLGLAVFGVEQYF; CDR3nt: TGCGCCAGCAGCCAACTCGGACTAGCGGTGTTCGGGGTCGAGCAGTACTTC
abundance: .; j_gene: TRBJ1-4; d_gene: TRBD1; v_gene: TRBV7-9; CDR3aa: CASSQGQGGQNEKLFF; CDR3nt: TGTGCCAGCAGCCAAGGACAGGGTGGACAGAATGAAAAACTGTTTTTT
abundance: .; j_gene: TRBJ1-5; d_gene: TRBD1; v_gene: TRBV7-2; CDR3aa: CASSLMGQRALDQPQHF; CDR3nt: TGTGCCAGCAGCTTAATGGGACAGAGGGCCTTGGATCAGCCCCAGCATTTT
abundance: .; j_gene: TRBJ2-5; d_gene: .; v_gene: TRBV5-6; CDR3aa: CASSLWPPGTQYF; CDR3nt: TGTGCCAGCAGCTTGTGGCCCCCAGGGACCCAGTACTTC
abundance: .; j_gene: TRBJ2-7; d_gene: .; v_gene: TRBV14; CDR3aa: CASSLGLMDEQYF; CDR3nt: TGTGCCAGCAGCCTGGGACTGATGGACGAGCAGTACTTC
abundance: .; j_gene: TRBJ1-2; d_gene: .; v_gene: TRBV5-4; CDR3aa: CASSLVGTRGYTF; CDR3nt: TGTGCCAGCAGCTTGGTTGGTACTCGGGGCTACACCTTC
abundance: few; j_gene: TRBJ1-2; d_gene: TRBD1; v_gene: TRBV9; CDR3aa: CASNDRGVGGYTF; CDR3nt: TGTGCCAGCAACGACAGGGGAGTAGGTGGCTACACCTTC
abundance: .; j_gene: TRBJ2-7; d_gene: .; v_gene: TRBV18; CDR3aa: CASSPPLRVEQYF; CDR3nt: TGTGCCAGCTCACCACCGTTACGAGTCGAGCAGTACTTC
abundance: few; j_gene: TRBJ1-2; d_gene: .; v_gene: TRBV27; CDR3aa: CASSPRDTYGYTF; CDR3nt: TGTGCCAGCAGTCCCCGGGACACATATGGCTACACCTTC
abundance: .; j_gene: TRBJ2-7; d_gene: .; v_gene: TRBV5-6; CDR3aa: CASSLELAYEQYF; CDR3nt: TGTGCCAGCAGCTTGGAGCTCGCCTACGAGCAGTACTTC
abundance: few; j_gene: TRBJ1-1; d_gene: .; v_gene: TRBV4-3; CDR3aa: CASSLTDLGDTEAFF; CDR3nt: TGCGCCAGCTCCCTAACGGATCTGGGCGACACTGAAGCTTTCTTT
abundance: .; j_gene: TRBJ2-5; d_gene: .; v_gene: TRBV11-3; CDR3aa: CASSRQETQYF; CDR3nt: TGTGCCAGCAGCCGCCAGGAGACCCAGTACTTC
abundance: .; j_gene: TRBJ1-2; d_gene: .; v_gene: TRBV2; CDR3aa: CASIPDLSGLNYGYTF; CDR3nt: TGTGCCAGCATCCCTGATTTGTCAGGCCTTAACTATGGCTACACCTTC
abundance: .; j_gene: TRBJ1-1; d_gene: TRBD1; v_gene: TRBV2; CDR3aa: CASSPEGQGMNTEAFF; CDR3nt: TGTGCCAGCAGTCCCGAGGGACAGGGGATGAACACTGAAGCTTTCTTT
abundance: .; j_gene: TRBJ1-2; d_gene: TRBD1; v_gene: TRBV6-1; CDR3aa: CASSERDRVDGYTF; CDR3nt: TGTGCCAGCAGTGAAAGAGACAGGGTGGATGGCTACACCTTC
abundance: once; j_gene: TRBJ2-3; d_gene: TRBD2; v_gene: TRBV4-2; CDR3aa: CASSQGPSGGASDTQYF; CDR3nt: TGTGCCAGCAGCCAAGGCCCCAGCGGGGGGGCATCGGATACGCAGTATTTT
abundance: .; j_gene: TRBJ1-1; d_gene: .; v_gene: TRBV7-8; CDR3aa: CASSRPGSSKGTEAFF; CDR3nt: TGTGCCAGCAGCCGACCCGGGAGCAGCAAGGGCACTGAAGCTTTCTTT
abundance: .; j_gene: TRBJ1-2; d_gene: .; v_gene: TRBV9; CDR3aa: CASSVGERPYYGYTF; CDR3nt: TGTGCCAGCAGCGTAGGGGAGAGGCCCTACTATGGCTACACCTTC
abundance: few; j_gene: TRBJ2-7; d_gene: .; v_gene: TRBV6-5; CDR3aa: CASREELLPYEQYF; CDR3nt: TGTGCCAGCAGGGAGGAGTTACTCCCCTACGAGCAGTACTTC
abundance: .; j_gene: TRBJ2-1; d_gene: TRBD1; v_gene: TRBV5-1; CDR3aa: CASSPGQSSSYNEQFF; CDR3nt: TGCGCCAGCAGCCCGGGACAGTCGAGCTCCTACAATGAGCAGTTCTTC
abundance: .; j_gene: TRBJ1-1; d_gene: TRBD1; v_gene: TRBV5-1; CDR3aa: CASSRQGANTEAFF; CDR3nt: TGCGCCAGCAGCCGACAGGGGGCTAACACTGAAGCTTTCTTT
abundance: few; j_gene: TRBJ2-7; d_gene: TRBD1; v_gene: TRBV5-1; CDR3aa: CASSQGTGDYEQYF; CDR3nt: TGCGCCAGCAGCCAGGGGACAGGGGACTACGAGCAGTACTTC
abundance: few; j_gene: TRBJ2-4; d_gene: TRBD2; v_gene: TRBV15; CDR3aa: CATSKGGAGGLENIQYF; CDR3nt: TGTGCCACCAGCAAAGGGGGAGCGGGGGGGCTGGAAAACATTCAGTACTTC
abundance: once; j_gene: TRBJ2-2; d_gene: TRBD1; v_gene: TRBV18; CDR3aa: CASSPPWTGNTGELFF; CDR3nt: TGTGCCAGCTCACCACCCTGGACAGGGAATACCGGGGAGCTGTTTTTT
abundance: few; j_gene: TRBJ2-1; d_gene: TRBD2; v_gene: TRBV28; CDR3aa: CASSPTSDEQFF; CDR3nt: TGTGCCAGCAGTCCTACTAGCGATGAGCAGTTCTTC
abundance: .; j_gene: TRBJ1-6; d_gene: TRBD1; v_gene: TRBV7-9; CDR3aa: CASSPTRGTGDSPLHF; CDR3nt: TGTGCCAGCAGCCCCACGCGGGGGACAGGGGATTCACCCCTCCACTTT
abundance: .; j_gene: TRBJ2-7; d_gene: .; v_gene: TRBV10-3; CDR3aa: CAISPDSSYEQYF; CDR3nt: TGTGCCATCAGTCCCGACAGCTCCTACGAGCAGTACTTC